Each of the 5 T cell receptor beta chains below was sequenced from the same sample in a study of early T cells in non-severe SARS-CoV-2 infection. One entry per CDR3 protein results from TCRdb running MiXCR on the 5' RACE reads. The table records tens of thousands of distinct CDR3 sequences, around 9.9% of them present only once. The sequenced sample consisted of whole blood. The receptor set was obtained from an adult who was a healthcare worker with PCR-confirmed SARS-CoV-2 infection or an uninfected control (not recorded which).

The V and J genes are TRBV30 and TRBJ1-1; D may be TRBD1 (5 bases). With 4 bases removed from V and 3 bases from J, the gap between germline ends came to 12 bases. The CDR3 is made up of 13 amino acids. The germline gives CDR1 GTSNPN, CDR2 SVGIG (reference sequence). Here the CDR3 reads CAWKWGEDTEAFF. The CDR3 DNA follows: TGTGCCTGGAAGTGGGGGGAGGACACTGAAGCTTTCTTT.

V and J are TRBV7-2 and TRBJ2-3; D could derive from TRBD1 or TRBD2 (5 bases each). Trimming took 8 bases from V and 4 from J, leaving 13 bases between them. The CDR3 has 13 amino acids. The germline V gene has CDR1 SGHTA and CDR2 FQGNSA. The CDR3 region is CASSRSGPDTQYF. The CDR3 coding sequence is TGTGCCAGCTCGCGATCGGGACCAGATACGCAGTATTTT. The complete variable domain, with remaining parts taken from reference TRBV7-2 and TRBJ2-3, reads GAGVSQSPSNKVTEKGKDVELRCDPISGHTALYWYRQSLGQGLEFLIYFQGNSAPDKSGLPSDRFSAERTGGSVSTLTIQRTQQEDSAVYLCASSRSGPDTQYFGPGTRLTVL.

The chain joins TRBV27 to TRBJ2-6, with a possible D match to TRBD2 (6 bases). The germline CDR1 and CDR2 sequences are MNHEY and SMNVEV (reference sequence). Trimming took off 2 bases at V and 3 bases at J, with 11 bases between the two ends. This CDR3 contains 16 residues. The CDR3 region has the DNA TGTGCCAGCAGTTTAAGGTGGGGGGATGGGGCCAACGTCCTGACTTTC. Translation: CASSLRWGDGANVLTF.

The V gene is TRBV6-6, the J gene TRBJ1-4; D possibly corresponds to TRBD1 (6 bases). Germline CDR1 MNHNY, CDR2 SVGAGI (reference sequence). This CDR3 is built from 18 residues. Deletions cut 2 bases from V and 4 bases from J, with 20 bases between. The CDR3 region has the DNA TGTGCCAGCAGTTACCCCATATCAACAGGGATATTTAATGAAAAACTGTTTTTT. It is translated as CASSYPISTGIFNEKLFF.

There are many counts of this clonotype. CDR3 amino acids: CASNGLGSYNSPLHF. The CDR3 DNA is TGTGCCAGCAATGGGTTGGGGTCCTATAATTCACCCCTCCACTTT. The V and J genes are TRBV2 and TRBJ1-6; D call uncertain. The V gene lost 7 bases and the J gene lost 1 base, with 11 bases spanning the gap. This CDR3 is built from 15 residues. Per germline, CDR1 SNHLY and CDR2 FYNNEI.